The 11 T cell receptor beta chains in this list originate from one sample, sequenced in a study of memory CD4+ T cells and cytomegalovirus serostatus. Single viable CD3+CD4+CD8-CD45RO+ cells were sorted as the memory CD4+ T cells. This table comes from immunoSEQ multiplex PCR, and its TCRdb copy is limited to in-frame clones, with some not included. The sample yields 80,000 to 100,000 clones, about four fifths seen once. The sample consisted of memory CD4+ T cells from blood. The receptors originated from an adult in good health and CMV-seropositive.

V usage is TRBV15 and J usage is TRBJ2-3; TRBD1 aligns across 8 bases. V dropped 5 bases and J dropped 12; count of bases not matched to a gene: 13. From germline, CDR1 is LNHNV and CDR2 YYDKDF (reference sequence). The CDR3 extends over 14 amino acids. The CDR3 DNA is TGTGCCACCAGCCGAGGACAGGGCGAGAGGCCACAGTATTTT. Translation: CATSRGQGERPQYF. Complete variable domain (other parts from reference TRBV15 and TRBJ2-3): DAMVIQNPRYQVTQFGKPVTLSCSQTLNHNVMYWYQQKSSQAPKLLFHYYDKDFNNEADTPDNFQSRRPNTSFCFLDIRSPGLGDTAMYLCATSRGQGERPQYFGPGTRLTVL.

The genes are TRBV30 and TRBJ2-7; 9 positions match TRBD1. The CDR3 spans 14 residues. The ends lost 3 bases at V and 2 bases at J; junction bases unmatched: 5. Germline CDR1 and CDR2: GTSNPN and SVGIG (reference sequence). Here the CDR3 reads CAWSHRGLTYEQYF. CDR3 nucleotide sequence: TGTGCCTGGAGCCACAGGGGGCTGACCTACGAGCAGTACTTC.

This clone was seen a single time. This chain links TRBV9 with TRBJ2-1; a weak D match, TRBD2 (6 bases). In germline, CDR1 is SGDLS, CDR2 YYNGEE. This CDR3 region has 16 residues. Trimming left V 4 bases short and J 0 bases short, with 14 bases between. The CDR3, as DNA: TGTGCCAGCAGCCGATCGGGGGTTAGCTCCTACAATGAGCAGTTCTTC. Translated: CASSRSGVSSYNEQFF.

The V and J genes are TRBV19 and TRBJ1-4, with D possibly TRBD1 on 5 matching bases. V was shortened by 4 bases and J by 6 bases, with 15 bases between the two germline ends. The CDR3 totals 15 residues. Germline V gives CDR1 LNHDA, CDR2 SQIVND (reference sequence). The DNA of the CDR3 is TGTGCCAGTAGTAATTGGGCCAGGGCGGATGAAAAACTGTTTTTT. Encoded protein: CASSNWARADEKLFF.

In nucleotides, the CDR3 is TGTGCCAGCAGTTCCTCGGCCAGCGTACCCTACAATGAGCAGTTCTTC. As protein: CASSSSASVPYNEQFF. The rearrangement uses TRBV28 and TRBJ2-1; D gene unclear. The CDR3 has 16 residues. V was pared by 4 bases and J by 2 bases, with 15 bases between. From germline, CDR1 is MDHEN and CDR2 SYDVKM.

The genes are TRBV2 and TRBJ2-1, with D possibly TRBD1 on 7 matching bases. With 4 bases removed from V and 6 bases from J, the gap between germline ends came to 16 bases. The CDR3 loop spans 15 amino acids. CDR1 and CDR2 (germline): SNHLY, FYNNEI. The CDR3 DNA reads as TGTGCCAGCAGTGCTTTGTACAGGGGAGGCAATGAGCAGTTCTTC. Its protein is CASSALYRGGNEQFF.

The V and J genes are TRBV19 and TRBJ1-4; no reliable D call. Per the germline V gene, CDR1 is LNHDA and CDR2 is SQIVND (reference sequence). V lost 6 bases, J lost 3 bases, and 14 bases lay in between. This CDR3 spans 15 amino acids. CDR3 region: CASSQASVANEKLFF. CDR3 sequence (DNA): TGTGCCAGTAGCCAAGCCTCTGTAGCTAATGAAAAACTGTTTTTT. Filled out from reference TRBV19 and TRBJ1-4, the complete variable domain reads DGGITQSPKYLFRKEGQNVTLSCEQNLNHDAMYWYRQDPGQGLRLIYYSQIVNDFQKGDIAEGYSVSREKKESFPLTVTSAQKNPTAFYLCASSQASVANEKLFFGSGTQLSVL.

The chain links TRBV2 to TRBJ1-4, with D perhaps matching TRBD1 (6 bases). The CDR3 loop spans 14 amino acids. Trimming removed 4 bases at V and 7 bases at J, with 13 bases between. Germline CDR1 SNHLY, CDR2 FYNNEI. The DNA of the CDR3 is TGTGCCAGCAGTGTCAGGGGCGTCTCTGAAAAACTGTTTTTT. It encodes CASSVRGVSEKLFF.

This chain links TRBV6-5 with TRBJ2-3; the D gene is possibly TRBD1 (6 bases). This CDR3 has 14 amino acids. Trimming left V 0 bases short and J 2 bases short, with 6 bases between. Looked up from germline, CDR1 is MNHEY and CDR2 is SVGAGI. CDR3: CASSYSGHTDTQYF. The CDR3 DNA reads as TGTGCCAGCAGTTACTCGGGACACACAGATACGCAGTATTTT.

CDR3 in DNA: TGTGCCAGCAGGGGAATGTGGGAGCTGTTTTTT. Amino acid sequence: CASRGMWELFF. The rearrangement uses TRBV6-1 and TRBJ2-2; D is unclear. Trimming took 6 bases from V and 9 from J, leaving 8 bases between them. The CDR3 totals 11 residues. Germline V gives CDR1 MNHNS, CDR2 SASEGT.

The rearrangement uses TRBV4-1 and TRBJ2-3, with 7 bases matching TRBD2. CDR1 MGHRA and CDR2 YSYEKL come from the germline V gene. The junction had 10 bases not matched to a gene; V was cut back by 7 bases and J by 0 bases. The CDR3 is made up of 16 amino acids. The CDR3 DNA reads TGCGCCAGCAAACCGACCGAGCGGGGAAGCACAGATACGCAGTATTTT. Translating it yields CASKPTERGSTDTQYF.